Listed here are 14 T cell receptor beta chains from one sample, sequenced in a study of beta chain features in type 1 diabetes. The study, taken as a whole, reports: Moderately but significantly shorter TCRB CDR3s were found in Type 1 diabetes patients in all four CD4+ subsets.

These receptors are not linked to any known antigen. TCRB transcripts that were expressed got sequenced, as all of the isolated RNA had been reverse transcribed. Produced via immunoSEQ multiplex PCR; TCRdb's table is partial and in-frame only. Among 300,000 to 400,000 clones listed, around 8.5% were seen once. Sequencing was done on a sample of central memory CD4+ T cells from blood. These receptors all stem from a man under 40 with type 1 diabetes.

The V call is TRBV29-1, the J call TRBJ1-1, with D unresolved. V lost 4 bases to trimming and J lost 0 bases, with 6 bases between them. The CDR3 is made up of 12 amino acids. Germline CDR1 SQVTM, CDR2 ANQGSEA. CDR3: CSVGWMNTEAFF. CDR3 in DNA: TGCAGCGTTGGGTGGATGAACACTGAAGCTTTCTTT.

This clone was counted between two and nine times. The chain has TRBV4-1 and TRBJ1-2, with a weak D call TRBD1 (5 bases). CDR1 is MGHRA, CDR2 YSYEKL, per germline. Trimming shortened V by 0 bases and J by 4 bases, and 12 bases separated the two germline ends. This CDR3 spans 15 amino acids. The CDR3 DNA reads as TGCGCCAGCAGCCAAGATCTGGGGGACCTCTATGGCTACACCTTC. It codes for CASSQDLGDLYGYTF.

The CDR3 protein is CASRKGTSGAYEQYF. The CDR3 nucleotides read TGTGCCAGCAGAAAGGGGACTAGCGGAGCCTACGAGCAGTACTTC. The chain has TRBV6-6 and TRBJ2-7; 11 bases are shared with TRBD2. V trimming: 6 bases; J trimming: 2 bases; junction bases outside the gene matches: 6. CDR3 length: 15 amino acids. CDR1 and CDR2 from the germline V gene are MNHNY and SVGAGI (reference sequence).

This clone was seen a handful of times. This chain links TRBV15 with TRBJ1-2; D call uncertain. V was trimmed by 0 bases and J by 4 bases, leaving 6 bases between them. The germline gives CDR1 LNHNV, CDR2 YYDKDF (reference sequence). The CDR3 totals 13 residues. This CDR3 reads CATSREGRYGYTF. The CDR3 DNA follows: TGTGCCACCAGCAGAGAAGGTCGCTATGGCTACACCTTC.

This clone was detected a few times. The rearrangement uses TRBV7-9 and TRBJ1-4; D ambiguous. Trimming left V 2 bases short and J 6 bases short, with 4 bases between. CDR3 size: 12 residues. Germline CDR1 reads SEHNR; CDR2 reads FQNEAQ (reference sequence). The DNA for the CDR3 is TGTGCCAGCAGCTTAACGGATGAAAAACTGTTTTTT. This codes for CASSLTDEKLFF.

This clone was recorded a few times. In the same sample, other DNA sequences code for this CDR3. The chain employs TRBV19 and TRBJ2-1; D is possibly TRBD1 (6 bases). Germline V gene lookup returns CDR1 LNHDA and CDR2 SQIVND (reference sequence). The CDR3 is 15 amino acids. V lost 5 bases and J lost 0, with 11 bases in between. CDR3 loop: CASSEGRGSYNEQFF. The CDR3 bases are TGTGCCAGTAGTGAGGGCAGGGGCTCCTACAATGAGCAGTTCTTC.

This clone was counted a few times. This chain joins TRBV30 and TRBJ1-1, with 10 bases that match TRBD1. J gave up 3 bases and V 3 bases, and 7 bases lay outside the gene matches. Per the germline V gene, CDR1 is GTSNPN and CDR2 is SVGIG (reference sequence). There are 15 residues in the CDR3. The CDR3 reads CAWSPLGTGDTEAFF. The CDR3 bases are TGTGCCTGGAGCCCCCTCGGGACAGGGGACACTGAAGCTTTCTTT.

Only a few counts were recorded for this clone. The rearrangement uses TRBV2 and TRBJ1-5; D perhaps matches TRBD1 (6 bases). V shed 6 bases and J shed 6 bases, with 18 bases lying between them. CDR1 and CDR2 (germline): SNHLY, FYNNEI. The CDR3 is 15 amino acids. The DNA of the CDR3 is TGTGCCAGCAGGCCACAGGGAACAGGTCCTCAGCCCCAGCATTTT. Its protein is CASRPQGTGPQPQHF.

The chain uses TRBV7-8 and TRBJ1-6; tentative D call: TRBD1 (5 bases). Per the germline V gene, CDR1 is SGHVS and CDR2 is FQNEAQ. Trimming pared 5 bases from V and 8 bases from J, leaving 25 bases between. The length of the CDR3 is 18 residues. CDR3 residues: CASSPLGWGANVDSPLHF. The CDR3 DNA reads TGTGCCAGCAGCCCTTTAGGGTGGGGCGCAAATGTCGATTCACCCCTCCACTTT.

This clone occurred a few times. This chain links TRBV5-6 with TRBJ1-2; 9 positions match TRBD1. CDR1 is SGHDT, CDR2 YYEEEE, per germline. The CDR3 is 15 amino acids. After removal of 1 base from V and 3 bases from J, the junction contained 4 bases not matched to a gene. CDR3 loop: CASSLRTGDYYGYTF. CDR3 DNA sequence: TGTGCCAGCAGCTTGAGGACAGGGGACTACTATGGCTACACCTTC.

The table lists this clone with a few counts. CDR3 residues: CASSLTLQGDGSYNEQFF. CDR3 nucleotide sequence: TGTGCCAGCAGCTTAACTCTACAGGGTGACGGCTCCTACAATGAGCAGTTCTTC. The chain is built from TRBV7-6 and TRBJ2-1, with D possibly being TRBD1 (6 bases). The CDR3 loop spans 18 amino acids. The germline gives CDR1 SGHVS, CDR2 FNYEAQ. The germline V and J ends were trimmed by 2 bases and 0 bases, with 17 bases remaining between them. The full variable domain, completed using reference TRBV7-6 and TRBJ2-1, is GAGVSQSPRYKVTKRGQDVALRCDPISGHVSLYWYRQALGQGPEFLTYFNYEAQQDKSGLPNDRFSAERPEGSISTLTIQRTEQRDSAMYRCASSLTLQGDGSYNEQFFGPGTRLTVL.

In its sample, this clone was seen a few times. V gene TRBV27 combines with J gene TRBJ2-1, with 9 positions matching TRBD1. The J segment lost 4 bases and the V segment lost 4 bases, leaving 8 bases of the junction unmatched. The germline V gene has CDR1 MNHEY and CDR2 SMNVEV (reference sequence). CDR3 length: 16 residues. The CDR3 bases are TGTGCCAGCAGTTCCTGGGACAGGGCAACATACAATGAGCAGTTCTTC. It specifies CASSSWDRATYNEQFF.

This clone showed up just a few times. The sample contains more than one DNA sequence encoding this CDR3. This sequence joins TRBV18 and TRBJ2-7; no firm D call. V lost 2 bases, J lost 3 bases, and 2 bases lay in between. CDR3 length equals 11 residues. Germline-derived CDR1 and CDR2 are KGHSH and LQKENI. The CDR3 region is CASSPDYEQYF. The CDR3, as DNA: TGTGCCAGCTCACCAGACTACGAGCAGTACTTC.

The CDR3 coding sequence is TGTGCCAGCAGTCGAGGGCCGCCCGAGTCCCAGTACTTC. It translates to CASSRGPPESQYF. The chain has TRBV5-6 and TRBJ2-5, with a tentative D call TRBD2 (5 bases). There are 13 residues in the CDR3. Trimming pared 5 bases from V and 9 bases from J, leaving 17 bases between. The germline gives CDR1 SGHDT, CDR2 YYEEEE.